The sequence of this T cell receptor (beta chain) was determined in a study of Ad26.COV2.S vaccination and SARS-CoV-2 variants. Study at large: Enrolled in COV1001, the donor was in the Ad26.COV2.S trial arm, which received the vaccine.

Sample treatment: around 19 received Ad26.COV2.S at low or high dose, single or two shots; about 5 received placebo; per-sample allocation not given. Specimen acquisition occurred on day 63 following the initial vaccine or placebo injection. Broader study findings: For non-spike TCRs, breadth in vaccine recipients resembled that in placebo recipients.

Points on this clone: The antigen remains undetermined.

Only in-frame clones appear in the TCRdb table, and some are missing; sequencing was by immunoSEQ multiplex PCR. The profile covers some 290,000 clones, with 85% appearing a single time and 2.1% taken by the ten largest. Trimming removed 3 bases from V and 2 bases from J; junction bases left unmatched: 10. Germline V gene data show CDR1 as SEHNR and CDR2 as FQNEAQ (reference sequence). CDR3 size: 18 residues. The sequences come from peripheral blood, collected in a trial of Ad26.COV2.S vaccine versus placebo. The TCR originated in a person between 18 and 59 years old who received the Ad26.COV2.S COVID-19 vaccine or a placebo. V gene TRBV7-9 combines with J gene TRBJ2-5; TRBD2 matches 12 bases. CDR3 DNA: TGTGCCAGCAGCTTCCGACTAGCGGGGGCCAACCTACAAGAGACCCAGTACTTC. Translating gives CASSFRLAGANLQETQYF.